This entry is about one TCR beta chain. Antigen specificity is unknown. The data are from a study of T cell repertoires in cytomegalovirus infection. Across the study: Public TCR beta signatures indicated both CMV infection and matching HLA type. General observations from the study: Cumulated frequencies of public TCR beta families served to identify carriers of CMV plus the relevant HLA. There were HLA-C-restricted CMV-specific TCR beta clonotypes dominating the ex vivo response.

Trimming removed 2 bases from V and 5 bases from J, with 6 bases in between. The CDR3 spans 12 residues. TCRdb reprocessed the reads with MiXCR, giving one entry per CDR3 protein. The sample comprises approximately 180,000 distinct CDR3 sequences, about a sixth of which are singletons, and about 23% rests with the top ten. The source is a human donor in good health (CMV status not recorded). Some clones in this sample may be carry-over from other donors' samples. The chain combines TRBV12-3 or TRBV12-4 with TRBJ2-5; D is unresolved. The sequenced sample consisted of CD8+ T cells from PBMCs. The CDR3 sequence is CASSLNLETQYF. The CDR3 nucleotides read TGTGCCAGCAGTTTAAACTTGGAGACCCAGTACTTC.